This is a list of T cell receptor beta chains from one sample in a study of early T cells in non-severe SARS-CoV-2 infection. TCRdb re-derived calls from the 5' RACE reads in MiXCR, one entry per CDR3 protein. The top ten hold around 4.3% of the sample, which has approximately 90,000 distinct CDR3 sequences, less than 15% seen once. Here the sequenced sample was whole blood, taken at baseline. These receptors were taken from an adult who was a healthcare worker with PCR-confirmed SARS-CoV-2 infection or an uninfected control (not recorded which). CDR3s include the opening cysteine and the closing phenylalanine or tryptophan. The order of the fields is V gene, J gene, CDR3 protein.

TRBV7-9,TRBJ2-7,CASSSRTGAYEQYF
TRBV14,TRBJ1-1,CASSHTENTEAFF
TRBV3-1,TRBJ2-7,CASSPSFYEQYF
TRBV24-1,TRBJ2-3,CATSDRAGGADTQYF
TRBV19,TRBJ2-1,CASIPSGRTYNEQFF
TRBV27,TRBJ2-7,CASSLGRSYEQYF
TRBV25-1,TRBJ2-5,CASSVGDRIQETQYF
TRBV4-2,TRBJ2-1,CASSQGLTYNEQFF
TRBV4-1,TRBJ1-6,CASSQDTGGISPLHF
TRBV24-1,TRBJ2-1,CATSDYYNEQFF
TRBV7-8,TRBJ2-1,CASSLFPGDRHNEQFF
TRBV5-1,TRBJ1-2,CASALSGTATNSAAYGYTF
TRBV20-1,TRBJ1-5,CSATPGTMSNQPQHF
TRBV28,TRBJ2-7,CASSSSGTGHYEQYF
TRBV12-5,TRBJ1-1,CASGTGRNTEAFF
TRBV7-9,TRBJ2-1,CASSSQGLEQFF
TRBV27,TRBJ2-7,CASSLQAGFSYEQYF
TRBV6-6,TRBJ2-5,CASHSGRGETQYF
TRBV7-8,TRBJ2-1,CASSGQRLAGPDEQFF
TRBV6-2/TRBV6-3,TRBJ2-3,CASRAEGPGTQYF
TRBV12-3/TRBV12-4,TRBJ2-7,CASTSGPYEQYF
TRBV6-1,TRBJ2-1,CASRSGSSYNEQFF
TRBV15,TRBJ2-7,CATSRDDGGGGSYEQYF
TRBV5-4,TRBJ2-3,CASSLEPSTDTQYF
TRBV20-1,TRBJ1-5,CSAELGVNQPQHF
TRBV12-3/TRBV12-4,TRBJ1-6,CASSPTLRGNSPLHF
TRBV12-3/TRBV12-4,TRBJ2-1,CASSGGTSSYNEQFF
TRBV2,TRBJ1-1,CASSPLLTGRGGMNTEAFF
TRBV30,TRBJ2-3,CASMKLGGSTDTQYF
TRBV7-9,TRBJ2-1,CASSLVAYEQFF
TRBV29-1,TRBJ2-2,CSARTGGRPGELFF
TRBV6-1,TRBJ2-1,CASSRTGAYNEQFF
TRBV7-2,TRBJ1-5,CASSPPGPGQPQHF